These T cell receptor beta chains were read from a single sample in a study of PD-L1 blockade in urothelial cancer. Sequenced by immunoSEQ multiplex PCR; TCRdb stores in-frame clones only, minus some. The sample consists of about 76,000 clones, around 93% of them appearing once. Sequencing was performed on PBMCs, taken around atezolizumab (anti-PD-L1) treatment. The receptors originated from a woman of 80 years or more with urothelial cancer. CDR3s include the opening cysteine and the closing phenylalanine or tryptophan. A D gene is named only where the DNA matches it firmly. Clone size appears in some rows only: once, few, many, or a class for an expanded clone.

abundance	v_gene	j_gene	d_gene	CDR3aa	CDR3nt
-	TRBV7-2	TRBJ1-2	TRBD1	CASSLDRGGRYTF	TGTGCCAGCAGCTTAGACAGGGGTGGTCGCTACACCTTC
-	TRBV11-1	TRBJ2-1	TRBD2	CASSLVWEGLGNEQFF	TGTGCCAGCAGCTTAGTCTGGGAGGGCCTCGGGAATGAGCAGTTCTTC
-	TRBV19	TRBJ1-3	-	CASSIDPRPNSRGNTIYF	TGTGCCAGTAGTATAGACCCTCGCCCCAACTCTCGTGGAAACACCATATATTTT
-	TRBV5-8	TRBJ1-2	TRBD1	CASSRWDRDYGYTF	TGTGCCAGCAGCCGGTGGGACAGGGATTATGGCTACACCTTC
-	TRBV27	TRBJ1-4	-	CASSLVRGQSEKLFF	TGTGCCAGCAGTTTAGTCAGGGGTCAGAGTGAAAAACTGTTTTTT
-	TRBV6-6	TRBJ2-5	-	CASSPPSETQYF	TGTGCCAGCAGTCCCCCAAGCGAGACCCAGTACTTC
once	TRBV18	TRBJ2-7	TRBD2	CASSPLGGARSEQYF	TGTGCCAGCTCACCGCTCGGGGGGGCGAGGAGCGAGCAGTACTTC
-	TRBV5-1	TRBJ1-5	-	CASSLEGFSNQPQHF	TGCGCCAGCAGCTTGGAGGGGTTTAGCAATCAGCCCCAGCATTTT
-	TRBV2	TRBJ2-5	-	CASSEWTVGETQYF	TGTGCCAGCAGTGAGTGGACAGTTGGGGAGACCCAGTACTTC
-	TRBV5-1	TRBJ2-1	-	CASSPPHTGSLTYNEQFF	TGCGCCAGCAGCCCGCCCCACACAGGGTCCCTTACTTACAATGAGCAGTTCTTC
-	TRBV7-9	TRBJ2-7	TRBD2	CASSLSSGAGRDEQYF	TGTGCCAGCAGCTTAAGTAGCGGGGCGGGGAGGGACGAGCAGTACTTC
once	TRBV5-1	TRBJ2-2	-	CASSWRQVESQRELFF	TGCGCCAGCAGCTGGAGACAGGTGGAGTCACAAAGGGAGCTGTTTTTT
-	TRBV30	TRBJ2-2	-	CAFGNTGELFF	TGTGCCTTCGGGAACACCGGGGAGCTGTTTTTT
-	TRBV5-4	TRBJ2-7	TRBD2	CASSLLAAGIYEQYF	TGTGCCAGCAGCTTGCTAGCGGCGGGAATCTACGAGCAGTACTTC
-	TRBV10-1	TRBJ1-2	-	CASSESRVNYGYTF	TGCGCCAGCAGTGAGTCAAGAGTAAACTATGGCTACACCTTC
-	TRBV9	TRBJ1-2	TRBD1	CASSYSGSGGGYTF	TGTGCCAGCAGCTATAGCGGGTCAGGGGGCGGCTACACCTTC
-	TRBV2	TRBJ2-1	TRBD2	CASTTSGANNEQFF	TGTGCCAGCACGACTAGCGGAGCCAACAATGAGCAGTTCTTC
-	TRBV19	TRBJ1-3	-	CASSIVTGNSGNTIYF	TGTGCCAGTAGTATTGTCACAGGGAACTCAGGAAACACCATATATTTT
-	TRBV9	TRBJ2-2	-	CATSRGPNTGELFF	TGTGCCACCTCAAGGGGTCCGAACACCGGGGAGCTGTTTTTT
-	TRBV19	TRBJ2-1	TRBD2	CASRGAGRSSYNEQFF	TGTGCCAGTAGAGGAGCGGGGCGGAGCTCCTACAATGAGCAGTTCTTC
-	TRBV14	TRBJ2-7	TRBD2	CASSQAPRGLAGSYEQYF	TGTGCCAGCAGCCAAGCCCCCCGGGGACTAGCGGGCTCCTACGAGCAGTACTTC
-	TRBV2	TRBJ2-1	-	CASSQGLASSYNEQFF	TGTGCCAGCAGTCAAGGGTTGGCCAGCTCCTACAATGAGCAGTTCTTC
-	TRBV9	TRBJ2-1	TRBD2	CASSEGLAGYNEQFF	TGTGCCAGCAGCGAGGGACTAGCGGGATACAATGAGCAGTTCTTC
-	TRBV5-1	TRBJ1-1	-	CASSLGIGVNTEAFF	TGCGCCAGCAGCTTGGGTATAGGGGTGAACACTGAAGCTTTCTTT
-	TRBV7-6	TRBJ2-7	TRBD2	CASSPGLAGYEQYF	TGTGCCAGCAGCCCCGGACTAGCGGGCTACGAGCAGTACTTC
-	TRBV6-5	TRBJ2-7	TRBD1	CASRGQVASYEQYF	TGTGCCAGCAGAGGACAGGTTGCCTCCTACGAGCAGTACTTC
-	TRBV19	TRBJ1-4	TRBD1	CASSIDSDREEKLFF	TGTGCCAGTAGTATAGATTCGGACAGGGAAGAAAAACTGTTTTTT
-	TRBV9	TRBJ2-1	TRBD2	CASSVEGSGLAGNYNEQFF	TGTGCCAGCAGCGTAGAAGGGTCGGGGCTAGCGGGAAACTACAATGAGCAGTTCTTC